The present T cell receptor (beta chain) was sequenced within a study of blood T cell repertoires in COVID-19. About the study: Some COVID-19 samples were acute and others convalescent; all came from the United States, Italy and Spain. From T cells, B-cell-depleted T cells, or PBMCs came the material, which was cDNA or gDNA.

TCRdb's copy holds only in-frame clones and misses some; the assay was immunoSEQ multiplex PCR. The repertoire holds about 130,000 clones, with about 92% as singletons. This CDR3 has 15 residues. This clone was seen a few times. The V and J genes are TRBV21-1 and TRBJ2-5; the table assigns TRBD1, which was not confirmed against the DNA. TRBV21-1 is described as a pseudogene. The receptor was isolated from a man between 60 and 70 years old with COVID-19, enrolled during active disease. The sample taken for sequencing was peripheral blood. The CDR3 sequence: CASSNYGQVKETQYF. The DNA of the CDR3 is TGTGCCAGCAGCAACTATGGACAGGTAAAAGAGACCCAGTACTTC.